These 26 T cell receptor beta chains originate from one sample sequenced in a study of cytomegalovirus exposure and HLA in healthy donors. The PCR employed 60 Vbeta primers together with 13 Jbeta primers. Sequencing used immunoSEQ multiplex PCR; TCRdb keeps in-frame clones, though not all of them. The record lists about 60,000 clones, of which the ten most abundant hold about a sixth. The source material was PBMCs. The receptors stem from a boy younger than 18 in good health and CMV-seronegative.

CDR3 protein: CASSLAGGGEKLFF. In DNA, the CDR3 is TGTGCCAGCAGCTTAGCAGGGGGCGGTGAAAAACTGTTTTTT. The V call is TRBV7-9, the J call TRBJ1-4; 7 positions match TRBD1. CDR3 size: 14 residues. The V segment lost 0 bases and the J segment 7 bases; nucleotides outside the gene matches: 2. CDR1 is SEHNR and CDR2 is FQNEAQ in the germline V gene (reference sequence).

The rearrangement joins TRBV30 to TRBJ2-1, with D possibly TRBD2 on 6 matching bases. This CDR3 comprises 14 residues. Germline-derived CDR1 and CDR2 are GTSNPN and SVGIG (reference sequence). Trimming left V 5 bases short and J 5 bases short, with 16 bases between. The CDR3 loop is CAWEGSWGDNEQFF. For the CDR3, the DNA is TGTGCCTGGGAAGGGTCCTGGGGGGACAATGAGCAGTTCTTC.

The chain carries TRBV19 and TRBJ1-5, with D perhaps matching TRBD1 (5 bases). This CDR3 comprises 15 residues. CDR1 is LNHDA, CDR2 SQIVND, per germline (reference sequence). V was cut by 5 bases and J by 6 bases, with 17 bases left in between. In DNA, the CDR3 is TGTGCCAGTAGTTCCGGGAGGGGATGGAGTCAGCCCCAGCATTTT. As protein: CASSSGRGWSQPQHF.

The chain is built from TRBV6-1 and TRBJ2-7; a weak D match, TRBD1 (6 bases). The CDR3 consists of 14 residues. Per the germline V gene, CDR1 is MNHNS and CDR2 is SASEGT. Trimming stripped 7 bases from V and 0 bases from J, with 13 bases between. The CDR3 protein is CASTVRGSSYEQYF. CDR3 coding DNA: TGTGCCAGCACCGTCAGGGGTTCCTCCTACGAGCAGTACTTC.

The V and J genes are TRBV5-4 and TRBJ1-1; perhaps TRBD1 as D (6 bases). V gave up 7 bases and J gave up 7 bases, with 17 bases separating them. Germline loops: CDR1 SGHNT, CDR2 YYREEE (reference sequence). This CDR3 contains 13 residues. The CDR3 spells CASAGAGPREAFF. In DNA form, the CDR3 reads TGTGCCAGCGCGGGGGCAGGGCCCCGTGAAGCTTTCTTT.

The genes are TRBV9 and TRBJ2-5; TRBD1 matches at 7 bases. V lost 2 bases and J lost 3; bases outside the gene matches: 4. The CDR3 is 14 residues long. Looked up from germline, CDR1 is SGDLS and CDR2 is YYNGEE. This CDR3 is CASSVSTGKETQYF. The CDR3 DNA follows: TGTGCCAGCAGCGTCTCGACAGGGAAAGAGACCCAGTACTTC. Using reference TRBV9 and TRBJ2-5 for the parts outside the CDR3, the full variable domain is DSGVTQTPKHLITATGQRVTLRCSPRSGDLSVYWYQQSLDQGLQFLIQYYNGEERAKGNILERFSAQQFPDLHSELNLSSLELGDSALYFCASSVSTGKETQYFGPGTRLLVL.

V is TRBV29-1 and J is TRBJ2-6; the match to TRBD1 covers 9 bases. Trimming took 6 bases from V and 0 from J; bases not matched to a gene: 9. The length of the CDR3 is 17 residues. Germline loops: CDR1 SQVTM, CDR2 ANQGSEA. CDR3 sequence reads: CSVQPGQGSSGANVLTF. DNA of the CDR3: TGCAGCGTGCAACCGGGACAGGGTAGCTCTGGGGCCAACGTCCTGACTTTC. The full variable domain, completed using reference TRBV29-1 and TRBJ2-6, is SAVISQKPSRDICQRGTSLTIQCQVDSQVTMMFWYRQQPGQSLTLIATANQGSEATYESGFVIDKFPISRPNLTFSTLTVSNMSPEDSSIYLCSVQPGQGSSGANVLTFGAGSRLTVL.

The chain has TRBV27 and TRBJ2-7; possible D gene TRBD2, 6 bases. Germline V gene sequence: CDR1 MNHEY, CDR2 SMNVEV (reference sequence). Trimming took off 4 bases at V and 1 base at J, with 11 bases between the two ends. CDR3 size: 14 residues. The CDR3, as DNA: TGTGCCAGCAGTTGGGGGGTATCATCCTACGAGCAGTACTTC. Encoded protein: CASSWGVSSYEQYF.

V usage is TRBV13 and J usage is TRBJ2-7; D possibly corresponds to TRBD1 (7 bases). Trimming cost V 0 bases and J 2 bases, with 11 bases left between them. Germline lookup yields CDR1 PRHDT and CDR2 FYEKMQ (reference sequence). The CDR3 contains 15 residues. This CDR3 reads CASSLGQGGPYEQYF. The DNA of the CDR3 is TGTGCCAGCAGCTTAGGGCAGGGGGGACCCTACGAGCAGTACTTC. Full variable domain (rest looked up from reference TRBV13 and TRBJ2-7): AAGVIQSPRHLIKEKRETATLKCYPIPRHDTVYWYQQGPGQDPQFLISFYEKMQSDKGSIPDRFSAQQFSDYHSELNMSSLELGDSALYFCASSLGQGGPYEQYFGPGTRLTVT.

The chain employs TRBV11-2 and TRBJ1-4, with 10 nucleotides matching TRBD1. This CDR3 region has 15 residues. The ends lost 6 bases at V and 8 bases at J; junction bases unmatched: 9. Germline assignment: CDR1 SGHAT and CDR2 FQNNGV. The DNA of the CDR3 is TGTGCCAGCAGACCCACCGGGACAGGGGACGAAAAACTGTTTTTT. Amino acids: CASRPTGTGDEKLFF.

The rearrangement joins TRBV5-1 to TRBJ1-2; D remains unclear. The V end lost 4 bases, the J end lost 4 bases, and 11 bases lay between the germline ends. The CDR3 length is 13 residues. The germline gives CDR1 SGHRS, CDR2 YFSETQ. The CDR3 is CASSLLVGYGYTF. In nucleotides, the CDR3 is TGCGCCAGCAGCCTACTCGTTGGCTATGGCTACACCTTC.

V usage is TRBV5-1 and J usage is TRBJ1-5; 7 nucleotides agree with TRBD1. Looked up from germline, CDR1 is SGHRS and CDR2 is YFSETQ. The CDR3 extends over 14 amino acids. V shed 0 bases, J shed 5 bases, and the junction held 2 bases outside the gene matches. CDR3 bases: TGCGCCAGCAGCTTGGAAGGGACAGATCAGCCCCAGCATTTT. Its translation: CASSLEGTDQPQHF.

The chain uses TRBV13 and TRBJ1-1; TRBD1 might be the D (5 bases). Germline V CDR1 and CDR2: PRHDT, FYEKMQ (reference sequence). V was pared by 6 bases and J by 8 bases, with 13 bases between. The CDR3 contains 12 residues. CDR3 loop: CASRQQNREAFF. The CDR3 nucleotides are TGTGCCAGCAGACAACAGAACAGGGAAGCTTTCTTT.

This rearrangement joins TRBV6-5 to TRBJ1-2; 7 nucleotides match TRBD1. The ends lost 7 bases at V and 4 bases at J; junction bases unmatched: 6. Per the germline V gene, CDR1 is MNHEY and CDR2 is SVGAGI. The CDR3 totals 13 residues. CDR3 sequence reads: CASKRTGVYGYTF. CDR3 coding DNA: TGTGCCAGCAAGCGGACAGGCGTCTATGGCTACACCTTC.

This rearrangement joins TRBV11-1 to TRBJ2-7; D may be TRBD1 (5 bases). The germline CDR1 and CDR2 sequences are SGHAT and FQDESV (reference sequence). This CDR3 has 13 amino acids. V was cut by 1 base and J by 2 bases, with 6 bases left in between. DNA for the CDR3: TGTGCCAGCAGCTTAGAGACAGCCTACGAGCAGTACTTC. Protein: CASSLETAYEQYF.

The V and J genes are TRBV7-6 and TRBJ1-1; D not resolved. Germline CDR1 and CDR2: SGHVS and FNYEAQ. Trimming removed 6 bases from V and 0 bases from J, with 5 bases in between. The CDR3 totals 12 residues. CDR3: CASSSVNTEAFF. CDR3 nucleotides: TGTGCCAGCAGTTCAGTGAACACTGAAGCTTTCTTT.

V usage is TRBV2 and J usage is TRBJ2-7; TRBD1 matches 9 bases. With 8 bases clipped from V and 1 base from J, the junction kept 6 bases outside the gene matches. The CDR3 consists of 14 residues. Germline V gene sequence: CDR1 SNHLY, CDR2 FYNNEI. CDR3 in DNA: TGTGCCAGCGCCAAGGGACAGGGTTCCTACGAGCAGTACTTC. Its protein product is CASAKGQGSYEQYF. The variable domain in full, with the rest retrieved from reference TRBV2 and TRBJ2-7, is EPEVTQTPSHQVTQMGQEVILRCVPISNHLYFYWYRQILGQKVEFLVSFYNNEISEKSEIFDDQFSVERPDGSNFTLKIRSTKLEDSAMYFCASAKGQGSYEQYFGPGTRLTVT.

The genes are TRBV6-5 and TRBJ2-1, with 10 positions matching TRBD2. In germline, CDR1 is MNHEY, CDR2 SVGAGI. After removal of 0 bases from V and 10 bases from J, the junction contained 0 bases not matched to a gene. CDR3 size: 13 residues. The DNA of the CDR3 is TGTGCCAGCAGTTACTCGGGACTAGCGGAGCAGTTCTTC. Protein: CASSYSGLAEQFF.

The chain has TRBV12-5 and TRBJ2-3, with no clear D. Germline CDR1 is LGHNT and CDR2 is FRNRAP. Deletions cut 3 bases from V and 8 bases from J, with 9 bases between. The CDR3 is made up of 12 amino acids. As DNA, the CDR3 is TGTGCTAGTGGTTTAGAACTTAGTACGCAGTATTTT. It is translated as CASGLELSTQYF.

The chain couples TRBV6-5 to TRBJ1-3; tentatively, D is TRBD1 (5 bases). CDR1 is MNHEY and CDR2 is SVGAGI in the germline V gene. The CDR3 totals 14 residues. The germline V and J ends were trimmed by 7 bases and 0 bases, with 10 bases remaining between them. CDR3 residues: CASNGGLSGNTIYF. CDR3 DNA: TGTGCCAGCAACGGGGGTCTCTCTGGAAACACCATATATTTT.

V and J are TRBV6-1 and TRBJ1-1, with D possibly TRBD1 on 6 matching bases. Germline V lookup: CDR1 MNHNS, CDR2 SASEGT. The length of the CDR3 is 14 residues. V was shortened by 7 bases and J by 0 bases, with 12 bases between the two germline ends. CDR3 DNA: TGTGCCAGCACCGAGACAGGAGTGAACACTGAAGCTTTCTTT. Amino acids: CASTETGVNTEAFF.

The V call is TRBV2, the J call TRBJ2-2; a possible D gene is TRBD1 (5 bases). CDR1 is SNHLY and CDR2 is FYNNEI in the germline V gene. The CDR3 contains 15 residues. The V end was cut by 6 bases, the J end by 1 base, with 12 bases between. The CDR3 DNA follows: TGTGCCAGCAGCTACAGGATCGGGAACACCGGGGAGCTGTTTTTT. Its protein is CASSYRIGNTGELFF. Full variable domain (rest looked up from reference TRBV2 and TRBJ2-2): EPEVTQTPSHQVTQMGQEVILRCVPISNHLYFYWYRQILGQKVEFLVSFYNNEISEKSEIFDDQFSVERPDGSNFTLKIRSTKLEDSAMYFCASSYRIGNTGELFFGEGSRLTVL.

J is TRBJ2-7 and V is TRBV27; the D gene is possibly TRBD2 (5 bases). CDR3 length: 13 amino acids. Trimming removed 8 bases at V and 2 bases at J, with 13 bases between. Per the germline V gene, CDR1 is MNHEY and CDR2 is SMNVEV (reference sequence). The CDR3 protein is CASGKGDTYEQYF. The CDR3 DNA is TGTGCCAGCGGAAAGGGAGATACCTACGAGCAGTACTTC.

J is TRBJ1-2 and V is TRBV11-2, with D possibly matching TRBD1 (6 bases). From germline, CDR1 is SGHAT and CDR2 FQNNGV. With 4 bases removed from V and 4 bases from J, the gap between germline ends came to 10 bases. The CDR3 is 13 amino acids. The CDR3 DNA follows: TGTGCCAGCAGCTCGAGGACAGCCTATGGCTACACCTTC. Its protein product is CASSSRTAYGYTF.

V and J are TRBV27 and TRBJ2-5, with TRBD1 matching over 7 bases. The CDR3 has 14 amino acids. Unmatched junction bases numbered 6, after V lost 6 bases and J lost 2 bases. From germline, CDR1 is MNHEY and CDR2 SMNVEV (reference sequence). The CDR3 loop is CASRRGQNQETQYF. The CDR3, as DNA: TGTGCCAGCAGACGGGGACAGAATCAAGAGACCCAGTACTTC.

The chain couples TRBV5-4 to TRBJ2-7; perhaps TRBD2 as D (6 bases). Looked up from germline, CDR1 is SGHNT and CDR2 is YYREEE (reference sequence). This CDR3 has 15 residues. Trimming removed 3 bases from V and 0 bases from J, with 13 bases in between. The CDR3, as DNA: TGTGCCAGCAGCTCCGGGACTTCCAGCTCCTACGAGCAGTACTTC. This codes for CASSSGTSSSYEQYF. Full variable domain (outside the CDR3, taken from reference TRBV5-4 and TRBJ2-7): ETGVTQSPTHLIKTRGQQVTLRCSSQSGHNTVSWYQQALGQGPQFIFQYYREEENGRGNFPPRFSGLQFPNYSSELNVNALELDDSALYLCASSSGTSSSYEQYFGPGTRLTVT.